Presented here are 29 T cell receptor beta chains from one specimen sequenced in a study of T cell changes during pregnancy in multiple sclerosis. Sequencing used immunoSEQ multiplex PCR; TCRdb keeps in-frame clones, though not all of them. The sample lists tens of thousands of clones, 85% to 95% occurring once. Sequences were derived from CD4+ T cells from peripheral blood mononuclear cells, sampled after pregnancy. The receptors derive from a female donor with multiple sclerosis, enrolled in a pregnancy study.

V usage is TRBV5-5 and J usage is TRBJ2-7; the D is unclear. V was pared by 3 bases and J by 3 bases, with 4 bases between. This CDR3 has 11 amino acids. Per germline, CDR1 SGHKS and CDR2 YYEKEE (reference sequence). CDR3 sequence: CASSWLYEQYF. In DNA, the CDR3 is TGTGCCAGCAGCTGGCTCTACGAGCAGTACTTC.

The chain combines TRBV2 with TRBJ1-1; a possible D gene is TRBD1 (6 bases). CDR1 is SNHLY, CDR2 FYNNEI, per germline. This CDR3 spans 16 amino acids. V lost 6 bases and J lost 3, with 20 bases in between. As DNA, the CDR3 is TGTGCCAGCAGCCTTAATCGACAGGAATGGGACACTGAAGCTTTCTTT. Translated, it gives CASSLNRQEWDTEAFF.

The chain combines TRBV19 with TRBJ1-4; 10 bases align to TRBD1. CDR3 length: 17 residues. Germline V gives CDR1 LNHDA, CDR2 SQIVND (reference sequence). After removal of 3 bases from V and 1 base from J, the junction contained 5 bases not matched to a gene. CDR3 nucleotide sequence: TGTGCCAGTAGTATGGGGACAGGGGTTCAAACTAATGAAAAACTGTTTTTT. It is translated as CASSMGTGVQTNEKLFF.

V usage is TRBV30 and J usage is TRBJ2-3; perhaps TRBD2 as D (6 bases). The CDR3 is 11 amino acids. In germline, CDR1 is GTSNPN, CDR2 SVGIG (reference sequence). The V end lost 3 bases, the J end lost 5 bases, and 6 bases lay between the germline ends. This chain's CDR3 is CAWSGGDTQYF. As DNA, the CDR3 is TGTGCCTGGAGCGGGGGAGATACGCAGTATTTT.

J is TRBJ1-5 and V is TRBV7-7; D is possibly TRBD1 (6 bases). This CDR3 has 16 amino acids. Per the germline V gene, CDR1 is SSHAT and CDR2 is FNYEAQ (reference sequence). Between the trimmed V and J ends, which lost 2 bases and 11 bases, there was a span of 22 bases. The DNA of the CDR3 is TGTGCCAGCAGCTTATCAAATCAGGGGACCAGGGAGTCCCAGCATTTT. It codes for CASSLSNQGTRESQHF.

Details on this clone: An end of the junction does not agree with germline; a read error may underlie this. The CDR3 nucleotides are TGTGCCAGCACCCGAGGCGGGTCATGGTCCTCCGAGCAGTACTTC. This encodes CASTRGGSWSSEQYF. The gene calls are TRBV5-4 and TRBJ2-7; D might be TRBD2 (5 bases). The germline CDR1 and CDR2 sequences are SGHNT and YYREEE (reference sequence). The CDR3 has 15 amino acids.

This chain joins TRBV4-3 and TRBJ1-3; TRBD1 agrees at 9 bases. V lost 0 bases, J lost 3 bases, and 3 bases stayed unmatched. CDR1 LGHNA and CDR2 YSLEER come from the germline V gene. The CDR3 loop spans 16 amino acids. CDR3 coding DNA: TGCGCCAGCAGCCAAGAGCGGACAGGGGTTGGAAACACCATATATTTT. Translation: CASSQERTGVGNTIYF.

The V call is TRBV10-1, the J call TRBJ2-7, with 9 nucleotides matching TRBD2. Germline assignment: CDR1 WNHNN and CDR2 SYGVQD (reference sequence). V lost 5 bases and J lost 4; bases outside the gene matches: 18. The CDR3 spans 18 residues. CDR3 DNA: TGCGCCAGCAGTCCCTCAGGAGGGGCGGGAGGGCCGAATTACGAGCAGTACTTC. It specifies CASSPSGGAGGPNYEQYF.

The chain is built from TRBV19 and TRBJ2-7; tentatively, D is TRBD2 (6 bases). This CDR3 contains 14 residues. V dropped 3 bases and J dropped 3 bases, with 12 bases sitting between them. Germline V gene sequence: CDR1 LNHDA, CDR2 SQIVND (reference sequence). DNA for the CDR3: TGTGCCAGTAGTATGGTAGCGGACCTCTACGAGCAGTACTTC. This encodes CASSMVADLYEQYF.

The rearrangement uses TRBV6-1 and TRBJ1-1; D unresolved. V gave up 0 bases and J gave up 5 bases, with 10 bases separating them. Germline V gene data show CDR1 as MNHNS and CDR2 as SASEGT. The CDR3 is 14 amino acids. The CDR3: CASSEALRGTEAFF. CDR3 DNA sequence: TGTGCCAGCAGTGAAGCGCTTCGAGGAACTGAAGCTTTCTTT.

To note about this clone: It is unclear where the CDR3 begins or ends on the DNA, so no DNA is shown, and the CDR3 is as TCRdb lists it. V and J are TRBV12-5 and TRBJ2-1; the D call TRBD1 from the table was never checked on the DNA. Germline assignment: CDR1 LGHNT and CDR2 FRNRAP. With termini counted, the CDR3 has 16 amino acids. CDR3 sequence: CASGLVMGQMGNEQFF.

This sequence joins TRBV7-3 and TRBJ1-1, with D unresolved. The CDR3 is 15 amino acids. Trimming pared 6 bases from V and 1 base from J, leaving 15 bases between. CDR1 and CDR2 (germline): SGHTA, FQGTGA. CDR3 coding DNA: TGTGCCAGCAGTTCTTGGGCCTCCGGGAACACTGAAGCTTTCTTT. Amino acids: CASSSWASGNTEAFF.

The DNA for the CDR3 is TGCAGCATCGGGGGACAGGGACATCTGGGCTACACCTTC. Translation: CSIGGQGHLGYTF. The chain combines TRBV29-1 with TRBJ1-2; 9 nucleotides line up with TRBD1. The CDR3 has 13 amino acids. Germline CDR1 is SQVTM and CDR2 is ANQGSEA. J was trimmed by 8 bases and V by 8 bases; bases with no gene match: 12. Together with reference TRBV29-1 and TRBJ1-2, the CDR3 gives the full variable domain: SAVISQKPSRDICQRGTSLTIQCQVDSQVTMMFWYRQQPGQSLTLIATANQGSEATYESGFVIDKFPISRPNLTFSTLTVSNMSPEDSSIYLCSIGGQGHLGYTFGSGTRLTVV.

The chain has TRBV19 and TRBJ1-5; D call uncertain. This CDR3 comprises 15 residues. V lost 3 bases and J lost 2, with 11 bases in between. Looked up from germline, CDR1 is LNHDA and CDR2 is SQIVND (reference sequence). The CDR3 spells CASSIQVMGNQPQHF. CDR3 in DNA: TGTGCCAGTAGTATCCAGGTGATGGGCAATCAGCCCCAGCATTTT.

The CDR3 loop reads CASGAMENIQYF. The CDR3, as DNA: TGTGCCAGCGGGGCGATGGAGAACATTCAGTACTTC. The chain recombines TRBV10-3 with TRBJ2-4; D is possibly TRBD2 (6 bases). This CDR3 spans 12 amino acids. Germline V gives CDR1 ENHRY, CDR2 SYGVKD. Trimming took 10 bases from V and 7 from J, leaving 14 bases between them.

The V call is TRBV7-2, the J call TRBJ1-2; D remains ambiguous. From germline, CDR1 is SGHTA and CDR2 FQGNSA. V lost 0 bases to trimming and J lost 3 bases, with 5 bases between them. The CDR3 consists of 13 residues. CDR3 sequence reads: CASSLASYYGYTF. The CDR3 nucleotides are TGTGCCAGCAGCTTAGCCAGTTACTATGGCTACACCTTC.

Remarks on this clone: Other nucleotide sequences in the sample specify the same CDR3. V usage is TRBV5-6 and J usage is TRBJ2-3, with a tentative D call TRBD2 (5 bases). The CDR3 is made up of 15 amino acids. CDR1 is SGHDT, CDR2 YYEEEE, per germline. V shed 0 bases and J shed 1 base, with 9 bases lying between them. DNA for the CDR3: TGTGCCAGCAGCTTGGTAGCCGGGGGCACAGATACGCAGTATTTT. Translation gives CASSLVAGGTDTQYF.

The CDR3 spells CASRGTENTGELFF. The CDR3 DNA sequence: TGTGCCAGTAGGGGGACAGAGAACACCGGGGAGCTGTTTTTT. The chain carries TRBV19 and TRBJ2-2, with 7 bases that match TRBD1. Trimming cost V 6 bases and J 1 base; bases outside gene matches: 2. This CDR3 is 14 amino acids long. In germline, CDR1 is LNHDA, CDR2 SQIVND (reference sequence).

The CDR3: CASSFGPGNGYTF. Here the CDR3 DNA reads TGTGCCAGCAGTTTTGGGCCCGGGAATGGCTACACCTTC. The chain combines TRBV27 with TRBJ1-2; D gene unclear. The CDR3 has 13 amino acids. Trimming took off 3 bases at V and 6 bases at J, with 11 bases between the two ends. Per the germline V gene, CDR1 is MNHEY and CDR2 is SMNVEV (reference sequence).

The chain is built from TRBV19 and TRBJ1-6; D is ambiguous. The CDR3 totals 13 residues. Deletions cut 3 bases from V and 7 bases from J, with 7 bases between. CDR1 LNHDA and CDR2 SQIVND come from the germline V gene (reference sequence). The CDR3 DNA sequence: TGTGCCAGTAGTATGCTCCAGAATTCACCCCTCCACTTT. It translates to CASSMLQNSPLHF.

The V call is TRBV27, the J call TRBJ2-3; a weak D match, TRBD1 (5 bases). This CDR3 is built from 13 residues. Germline CDR1 and CDR2: MNHEY and SMNVEV (reference sequence). V lost 1 base and J lost 4, with 6 bases in between. CDR3 in DNA: TGTGCCAGCAGTTTATGGGGCGCAGATACGCAGTATTTT. It codes for CASSLWGADTQYF.

The rearrangement links TRBV7-3 to TRBJ2-3; possibly TRBD1 for D (6 bases). In germline, CDR1 is SGHTA, CDR2 FQGTGA. This CDR3 has 14 amino acids. The V end lost 5 bases, the J end lost 1 base, and 10 bases lay between the germline ends. The CDR3 sequence: CASSPGHRTDTQYF. CDR3 nucleotides: TGTGCCAGCAGCCCGGGACACCGCACAGATACGCAGTATTTT.

The chain links TRBV6-6 to TRBJ1-1; TRBD1 is a possible D gene (5 bases). Trimming took off 0 bases at V and 5 bases at J, with 16 bases between the two ends. This CDR3 comprises 16 residues. In germline, CDR1 is MNHNY, CDR2 SVGAGI (reference sequence). The CDR3 loop is CASSYSLSGGGTEAFF. CDR3 nucleotides: TGTGCCAGCAGTTACTCGTTATCCGGGGGGGGGACTGAAGCTTTCTTT.

The CDR3 here is CASSPREFYEQYF. In DNA, the CDR3 is TGTGCCAGCTCACCACGGGAGTTCTACGAGCAGTACTTC. The chain joins TRBV18 to TRBJ2-7; D is possibly TRBD2 (5 bases). Germline V gene sequence: CDR1 KGHSH, CDR2 LQKENI. V was pared by 1 base and J by 3 bases, with 7 bases between. This CDR3 has 13 residues.

The chain couples TRBV12-1 to TRBJ1-2; the D call in the table, TRBD1, was not verified against the DNA. TRBV12-1 corresponds to a pseudogene. This CDR3 is built from 14 residues. For the CDR3, the DNA is TGTGCCAGCAGCTTTTCCCCAGGGGCATATGGCTACACCTTC. Translation: CASSFSPGAYGYTF.

The genes are TRBV18 and TRBJ1-4; TRBD1 is a possible D gene (6 bases). The CDR3 sequence is 16 residues long. CDR1 is KGHSH and CDR2 is LQKENI in the germline V gene. The V end was cut by 3 bases, the J end by 7 bases, with 18 bases between. The CDR3 sequence is CASSPRSGGAGEKLFF. In DNA, the CDR3 is TGTGCCAGCTCACCCCGGAGTGGGGGGGCGGGTGAAAAACTGTTTTTT.

This sequence joins TRBV2 and TRBJ2-5, with a weak D call TRBD2 (6 bases). The CDR3 contains 12 residues. Germline V gives CDR1 SNHLY, CDR2 FYNNEI. The germline V and J ends were trimmed by 6 bases and 2 bases, with 7 bases remaining between them. CDR3 nucleotide sequence: TGTGCCAGCAGGGAGGGTCAAGAGACCCAGTACTTC. This codes for CASREGQETQYF.

The chain uses TRBV5-1 and TRBJ2-3, with D possibly matching TRBD2 (5 bases). This CDR3 region has 15 residues. Trimming left V 4 bases short and J 2 bases short, with 14 bases between. CDR1 SGHRS and CDR2 YFSETQ come from the germline V gene. In DNA, the CDR3 is TGCGCCAGCAGCCCGGACGGAGGTCTCACAGATACGCAGTATTTT. It yields the protein CASSPDGGLTDTQYF.

This chain joins TRBV30 and TRBJ2-1; 16 bases agree with TRBD2. The length of the CDR3 is 15 residues. Trimming at V came to 3 bases and at J to 7 bases, leaving 3 bases not matched to a gene. Germline V gene data show CDR1 as GTSNPN and CDR2 as SVGIG (reference sequence). The CDR3 spells CAWSPGLAGGNEQFF. In DNA form, the CDR3 reads TGTGCCTGGAGCCCGGGACTAGCGGGAGGGAATGAGCAGTTCTTC.